One T cell receptor beta chain is described in this entry. The antigen it recognizes is unknown. Nothing much larger sits one base from this clone, and base qualities are not available. Sequenced on an Illumina HiSeq 1500. TCRdb reworked the public reads: Q25 trimming with fastp, MiXCR clone assembly, productive beta chains retained. Identical CDR3 protein sequences are pooled into one entry, listed with their most common genes and DNA. The sample contains 290,000 or so distinct CDR3 sequences, roughly 24% of them found a single time. The ten largest clonotypes hold about 14% of the sample. These data come from a study of T cell repertoires in cytomegalovirus infection (dated by TCRdb to between 2018 and 2021). With regard to the full study: The HLA type of each donor mattered for the analysis, because public TCR beta signatures pointed to carriage of CMV infection along with the matching HLA type. General study outcomes and caveats: The ex vivo response was dominated by HLA-C-restricted CMV-specific TCR beta clonotypes, and the single most frequent clonotype in two of eight donors was supplied by these HLA-C-restricted clonotypes. In both this cohort and an independent cohort of under 450 donors, the cumulative frequency of public TCR beta family members distinguished carriers of CMV infection plus the relevant HLA type.

From a lookup of the germline V gene, CDR1 and CDR2 are MDHEN and SYDVKM. Counted from cysteine to phenylalanine, this CDR3 has 16 amino acids. The retained sequence is limited to the CDR3, 48 bases, with the frame set at the first base. V ends up 4 bases short and J 5 bases short, with an unmatched junction base count of 11. The V and J genes are TRBV28 and TRBJ2-7, and TRBD1 aligns with 10 junction nucleotides. The receptor was isolated from a human donor in good health (CMV status not recorded). Some clones in this sample may be carry-over from other donors' samples. Sequences were obtained from PBMCs. For the CDR3, the sequence is CASSSPPGQGSNEQYF. The DNA sequence is TGTGCCAGCAGTTCCCCCCCGGGACAGGGGAGCAACGAGCAGTACTTC.